This record concerns one TCR beta chain sequence. Its antigen is currently unknown. This sample stems from a study of radiotherapy plus CTLA-4 blockade in lung cancer. The table came from immunoSEQ multiplex PCR; TCRdb's copy has only in-frame clones and leaves some out. The sample carries about 73,000 clones, over 75% recorded once. Regarding the study as a whole: Response, reportedly, was best predicted by interferon-beta along with early blood T cell clone dynamics. Radiotherapy with ipilimumab was followed by blood expansion of tumor-derived clones.

Ipilimumab CTLA-4 blockade and focal radiation were given to patients with chemo-refractory metastatic non-small-cell lung cancer. CDR3 length: 14 residues. Trimming left V 6 bases short and J 5 bases short, with 15 bases between. Germline CDR1 and CDR2: ENHRY and SYGVKD. The sequence came from a human donor with non-small cell lung cancer that progressed on radiotherapy plus ipilimumab. The V gene is TRBV10-3, the J gene TRBJ2-3, with D possibly being TRBD1 (7 bases). The sample consisted of peripheral blood, taken from a patient treated with radiotherapy plus ipilimumab. Here the CDR3 DNA reads TGTGCCATCAGGCCGGCAGGGGGGCAAGATACGCAGTATTTT. Translated: CAIRPAGGQDTQYF.